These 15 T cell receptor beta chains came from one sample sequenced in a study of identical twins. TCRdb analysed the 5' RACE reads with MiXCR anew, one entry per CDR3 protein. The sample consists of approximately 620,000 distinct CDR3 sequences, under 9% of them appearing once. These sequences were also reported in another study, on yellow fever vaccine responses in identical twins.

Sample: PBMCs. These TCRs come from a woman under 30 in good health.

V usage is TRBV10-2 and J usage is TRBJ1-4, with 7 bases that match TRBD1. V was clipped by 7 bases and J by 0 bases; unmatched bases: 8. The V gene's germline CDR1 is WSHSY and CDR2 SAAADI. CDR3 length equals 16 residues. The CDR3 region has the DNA TGCGCCAGCACCAACAGGGGCCTAGCAACTAATGAAAAACTGTTTTTT. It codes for CASTNRGLATNEKLFF.

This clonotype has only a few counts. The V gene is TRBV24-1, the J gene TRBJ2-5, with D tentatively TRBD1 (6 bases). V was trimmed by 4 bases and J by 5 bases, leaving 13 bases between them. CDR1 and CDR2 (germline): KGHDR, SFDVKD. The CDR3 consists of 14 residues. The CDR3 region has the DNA TGTGCCACCAGTGACCCCAGGGGAAGGGAGACCCAGTACTTC. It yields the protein CATSDPRGRETQYF.

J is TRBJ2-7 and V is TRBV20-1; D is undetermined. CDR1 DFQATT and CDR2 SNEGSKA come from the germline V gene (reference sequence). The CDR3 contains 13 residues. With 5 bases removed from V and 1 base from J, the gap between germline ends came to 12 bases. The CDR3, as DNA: TGCAGTGCTCGAACCCACGATTCCTACGAGCAGTACTTC. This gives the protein CSARTHDSYEQYF.

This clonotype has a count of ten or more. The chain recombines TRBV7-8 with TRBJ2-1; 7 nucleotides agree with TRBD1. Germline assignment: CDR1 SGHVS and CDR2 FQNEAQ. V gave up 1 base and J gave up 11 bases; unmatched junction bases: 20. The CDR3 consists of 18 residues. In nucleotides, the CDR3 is TGTGCCAGCAGCTTAGTTTCAGCGACAGGGAATCGAAGACAGAAGCAGTTCTTC. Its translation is CASSLVSATGNRRQKQFF.

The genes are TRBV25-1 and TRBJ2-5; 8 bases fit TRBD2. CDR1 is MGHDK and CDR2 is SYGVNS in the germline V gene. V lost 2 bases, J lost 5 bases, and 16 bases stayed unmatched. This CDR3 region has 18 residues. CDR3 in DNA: TGTGCCAGCAGTGAAGACTTCAAGCGGGGGATATTGTGGGAGACCCAGTACTTC. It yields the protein CASSEDFKRGILWETQYF.

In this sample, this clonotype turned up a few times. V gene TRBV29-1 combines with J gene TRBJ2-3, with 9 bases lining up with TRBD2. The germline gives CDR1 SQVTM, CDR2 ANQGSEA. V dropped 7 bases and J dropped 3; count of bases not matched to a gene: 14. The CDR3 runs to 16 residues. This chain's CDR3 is CSGVPLAGGRTDTQYF. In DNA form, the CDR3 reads TGCAGCGGCGTACCTTTGGCGGGAGGGCGGACAGATACGCAGTATTTT.

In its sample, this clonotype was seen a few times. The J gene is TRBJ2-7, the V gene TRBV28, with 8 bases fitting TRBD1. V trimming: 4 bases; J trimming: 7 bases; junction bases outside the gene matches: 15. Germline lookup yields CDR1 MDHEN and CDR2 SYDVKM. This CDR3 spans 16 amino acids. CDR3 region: CASSYTPGQELWEQYF. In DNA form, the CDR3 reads TGTGCCAGCAGTTACACCCCGGGACAGGAGTTGTGGGAGCAGTACTTC.

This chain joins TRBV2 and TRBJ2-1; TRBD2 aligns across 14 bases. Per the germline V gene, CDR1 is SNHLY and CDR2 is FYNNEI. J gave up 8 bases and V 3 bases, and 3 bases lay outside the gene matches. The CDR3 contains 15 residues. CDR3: CASSEGTSGSYEQFF. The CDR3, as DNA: TGTGCCAGCAGTGAGGGGACTAGCGGGAGCTATGAGCAGTTCTTC.

The CDR3 region is CASSPDGLAGNEQFF. The CDR3 DNA reads TGTGCCAGCAGCCCAGATGGACTAGCGGGAAATGAGCAGTTCTTC. V gene TRBV7-9 combines with J gene TRBJ2-1; 12 bases agree with TRBD2. V gave up 5 bases and J gave up 7 bases; unmatched junction bases: 6. Germline CDR1 reads SEHNR; CDR2 reads FQNEAQ (reference sequence). The CDR3 is 15 amino acids.

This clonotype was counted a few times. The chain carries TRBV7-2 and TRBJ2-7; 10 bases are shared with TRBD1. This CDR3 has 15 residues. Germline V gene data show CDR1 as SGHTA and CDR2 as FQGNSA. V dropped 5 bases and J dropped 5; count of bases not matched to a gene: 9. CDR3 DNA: TGTGCCAGCAGCGCTCCGGGACAGGGGAGCGACGAGCAGTACTTC. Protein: CASSAPGQGSDEQYF.

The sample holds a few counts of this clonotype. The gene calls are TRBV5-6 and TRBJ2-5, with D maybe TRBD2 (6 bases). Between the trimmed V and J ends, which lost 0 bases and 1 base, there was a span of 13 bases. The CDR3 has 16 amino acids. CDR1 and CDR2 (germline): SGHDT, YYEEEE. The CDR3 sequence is CASSLEKWGVQETQYF. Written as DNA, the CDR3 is TGTGCCAGCAGCTTGGAGAAATGGGGGGTCCAAGAGACCCAGTACTTC.

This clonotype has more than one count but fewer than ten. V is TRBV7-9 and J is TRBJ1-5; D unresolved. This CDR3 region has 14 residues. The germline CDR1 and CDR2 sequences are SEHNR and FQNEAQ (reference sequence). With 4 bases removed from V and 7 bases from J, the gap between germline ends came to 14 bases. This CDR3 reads CASSWGGVEQPQHF. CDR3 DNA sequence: TGTGCCAGCAGCTGGGGAGGTGTGGAGCAGCCCCAGCATTTT. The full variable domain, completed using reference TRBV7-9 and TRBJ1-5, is DTGVSQNPRHKITKRGQNVTFRCDPISEHNRLYWYRQTLGQGPEFLTYFQNEAQLEKSRLLSDRFSAERPKGSFSTLEIQRTEQGDSAMYLCASSWGGVEQPQHFGDGTRLSIL.

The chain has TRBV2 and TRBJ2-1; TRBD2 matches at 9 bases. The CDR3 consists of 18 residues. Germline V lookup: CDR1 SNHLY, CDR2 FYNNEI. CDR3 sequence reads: CTISLLGTSYSSYNEQFF. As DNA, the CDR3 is TGTACCATCAGTTTATTGGGGACTAGCTACAGCTCCTACAATGAGCAGTTCTTC.

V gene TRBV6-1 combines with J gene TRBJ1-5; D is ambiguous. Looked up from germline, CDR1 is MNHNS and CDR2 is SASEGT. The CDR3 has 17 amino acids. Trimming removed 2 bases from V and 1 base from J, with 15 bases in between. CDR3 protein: CASSERAGRGSNQPQHF. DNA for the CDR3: TGTGCCAGCAGTGAACGGGCCGGGCGAGGCAGCAATCAGCCCCAGCATTTT.

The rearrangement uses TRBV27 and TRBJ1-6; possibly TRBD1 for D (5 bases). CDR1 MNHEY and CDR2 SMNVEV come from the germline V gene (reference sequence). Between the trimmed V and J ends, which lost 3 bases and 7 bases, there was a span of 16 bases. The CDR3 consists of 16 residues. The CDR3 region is CASSLIRGIGNSPLHF. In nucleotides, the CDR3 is TGTGCCAGCAGTTTGATTCGGGGGATAGGGAATTCACCCCTCCACTTT.